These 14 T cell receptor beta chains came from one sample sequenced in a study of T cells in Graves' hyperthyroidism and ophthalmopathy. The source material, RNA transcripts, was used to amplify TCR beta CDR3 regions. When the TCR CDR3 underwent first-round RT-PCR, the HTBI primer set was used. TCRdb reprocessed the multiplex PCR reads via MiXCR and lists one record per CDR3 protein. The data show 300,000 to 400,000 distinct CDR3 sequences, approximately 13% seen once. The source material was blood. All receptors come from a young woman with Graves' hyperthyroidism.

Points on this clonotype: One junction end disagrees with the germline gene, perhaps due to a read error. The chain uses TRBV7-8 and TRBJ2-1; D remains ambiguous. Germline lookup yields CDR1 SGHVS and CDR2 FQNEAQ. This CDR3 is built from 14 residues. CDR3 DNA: TGTGCCAGCAGCTTATCACTGTCCTTCAATGAGCAGTTCTTC. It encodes CASSLSLSFNEQFF.

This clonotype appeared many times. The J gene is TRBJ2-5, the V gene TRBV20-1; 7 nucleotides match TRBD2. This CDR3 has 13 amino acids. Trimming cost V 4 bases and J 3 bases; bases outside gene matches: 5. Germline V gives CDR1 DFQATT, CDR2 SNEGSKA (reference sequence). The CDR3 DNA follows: TGCAGTGCTACTGGCGGGAGAGAAGAGACCCAGTACTTC. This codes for CSATGGREETQYF.

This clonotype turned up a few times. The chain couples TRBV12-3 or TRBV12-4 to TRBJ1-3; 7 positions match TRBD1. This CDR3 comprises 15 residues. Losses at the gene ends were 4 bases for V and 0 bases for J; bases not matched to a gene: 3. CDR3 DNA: TGTGCCAGCAGTTACGACAGGGTCTCTGGAAACACCATATATTTT. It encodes CASSYDRVSGNTIYF.

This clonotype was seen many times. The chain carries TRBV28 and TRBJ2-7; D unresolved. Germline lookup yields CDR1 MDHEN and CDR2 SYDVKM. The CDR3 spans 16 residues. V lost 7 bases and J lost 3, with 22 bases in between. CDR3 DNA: TGTGCCAGCACCCCCCCGGTGGTCACCTCTCTCTACGAGCAGTACTTC. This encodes CASTPPVVTSLYEQYF.

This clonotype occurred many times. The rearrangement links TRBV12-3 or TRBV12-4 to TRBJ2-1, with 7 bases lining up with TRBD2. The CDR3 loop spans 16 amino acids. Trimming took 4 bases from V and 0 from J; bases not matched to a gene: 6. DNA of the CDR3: TGTGCCAGCAGTTACCGCGGGGGACCCTCCTACAATGAGCAGTTCTTC. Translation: CASSYRGGPSYNEQFF.

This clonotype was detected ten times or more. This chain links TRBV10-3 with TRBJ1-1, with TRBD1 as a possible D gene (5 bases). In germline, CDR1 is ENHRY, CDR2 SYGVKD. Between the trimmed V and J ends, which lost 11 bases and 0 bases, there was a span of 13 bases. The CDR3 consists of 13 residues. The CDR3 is CASSGWLNTEAFF. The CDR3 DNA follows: TGTGCCTCGTCAGGGTGGCTGAACACTGAAGCTTTCTTT.

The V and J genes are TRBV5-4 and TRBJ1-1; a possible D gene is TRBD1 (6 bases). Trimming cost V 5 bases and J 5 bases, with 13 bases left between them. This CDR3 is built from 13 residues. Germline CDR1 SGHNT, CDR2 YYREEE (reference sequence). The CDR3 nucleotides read TGTGCCAGCAGACCCCAAGGGGGGACTGAAGCTTTCTTT. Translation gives CASRPQGGTEAFF.

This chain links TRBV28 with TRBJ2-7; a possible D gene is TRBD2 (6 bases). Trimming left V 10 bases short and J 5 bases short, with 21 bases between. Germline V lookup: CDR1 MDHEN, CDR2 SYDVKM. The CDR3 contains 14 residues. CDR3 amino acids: CATLRRDRHDEQYF. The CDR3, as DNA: TGTGCCACGCTAAGGAGGGATCGCCATGACGAGCAGTACTTC.

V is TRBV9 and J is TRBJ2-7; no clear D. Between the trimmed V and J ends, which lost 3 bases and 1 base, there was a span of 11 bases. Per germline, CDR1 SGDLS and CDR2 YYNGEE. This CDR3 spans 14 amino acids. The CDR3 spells CASSGTGESYEQYF. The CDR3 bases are TGTGCCAGCAGCGGGACGGGTGAGTCCTACGAGCAGTACTTC.

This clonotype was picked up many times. CDR3 bases: TGTGCCAGCAGTGAACAGTGGTTGGGGACGTACAATGAGCAGTTCTTC. It yields the protein CASSEQWLGTYNEQFF. The rearrangement joins TRBV6-1 to TRBJ2-1, with D perhaps TRBD1 or TRBD2 (5 bases each). Trimming took off 2 bases at V and 4 bases at J, with 15 bases between the two ends. Per germline, CDR1 MNHNS and CDR2 SASEGT. The CDR3 extends over 16 amino acids.

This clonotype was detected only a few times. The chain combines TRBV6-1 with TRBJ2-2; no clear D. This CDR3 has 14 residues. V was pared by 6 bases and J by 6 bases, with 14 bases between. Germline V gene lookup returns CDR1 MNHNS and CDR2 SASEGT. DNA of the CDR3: TGTGCCAGCAGCACCTTGAATGAACCCGGGGAGCTGTTTTTT. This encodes CASSTLNEPGELFF.

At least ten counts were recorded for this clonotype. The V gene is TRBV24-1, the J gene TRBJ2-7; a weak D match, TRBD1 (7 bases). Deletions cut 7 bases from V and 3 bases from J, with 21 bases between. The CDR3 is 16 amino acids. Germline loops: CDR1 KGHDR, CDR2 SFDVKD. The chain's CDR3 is CATSAGGFGRNYEQYF. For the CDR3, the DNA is TGTGCCACCAGCGCAGGGGGGTTCGGGAGAAACTACGAGCAGTACTTC.

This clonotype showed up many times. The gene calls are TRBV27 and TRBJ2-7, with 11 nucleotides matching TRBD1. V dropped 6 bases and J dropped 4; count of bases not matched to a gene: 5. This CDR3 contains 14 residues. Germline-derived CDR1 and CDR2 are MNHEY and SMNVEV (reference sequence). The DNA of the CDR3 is TGTGCCAGCAGCACCGGGACAGGGGGGTACGAGCAGTACTTC. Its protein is CASSTGTGGYEQYF.

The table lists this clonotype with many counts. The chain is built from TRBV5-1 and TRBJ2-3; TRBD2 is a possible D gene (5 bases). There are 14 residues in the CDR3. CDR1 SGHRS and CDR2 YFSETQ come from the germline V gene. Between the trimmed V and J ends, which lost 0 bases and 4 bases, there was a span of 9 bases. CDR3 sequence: CASSLEVGADTQYF. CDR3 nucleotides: TGCGCCAGCAGCTTGGAGGTCGGGGCAGATACGCAGTATTTT.